This T cell receptor (beta chain) was captured by sequencing in a study of cytomegalovirus exposure and HLA in healthy donors (TCRdb year 2017). Study-wide context: According to an earlier analysis of 587 of the donors, 200 million or so T cells yielded 117 million unique TCR beta sequences and 276 Gb of sequence data. Rather than using new phenotypic data, the later analysis identified candidate immune exposures from TCR beta sequences and from how often those sequences occurred across donors. Donor age, sex, ethnicity and CMV serostatus were compiled alongside the repertoire data. A later genetic analysis used genome-wide SNP genotypes for about three fifths of the 666 donors, treating that subset as a discovery cohort. Approximately 310 gigabases of sequencing data and around 87 million unique TCR sequences were included in an early release covering about 600 HLA-typed donors. To study patterns of TCR occurrence, a later analysis re-analyzed previously published TCR beta repertoires from under 750 donors and added high-resolution HLA genotyping. Along with the approximately 670-subject first cohort, a separate validation cohort of around 120 different subjects was used. To predict cytomegalovirus infection status, the study brought together high-throughput TCR immunosequencing, statistical association of individual TCRs with disease status, and machine learning. Typing coverage varied by locus: about 620-630 donors for A, B, C, DRB1 and DQB1; approximately 560 for DQA1; nearly 610 for DPA1; roughly 470 for DPB1. Because of strong linkage in the cohort, five DR-DQ haplotypes were treated as single units for association and clustering. The T cell repertoires of 666 subjects were profiled by immunosequencing and related to cytomegalovirus serostatus. The study aimed to test whether cataloging public T cell receptors could reveal signatures of past pathogen exposure. All discovery cohort repertoires had been generated using a single sequencing platform. On average, around 230,000 unique TCR beta nucleotide sequences were sequenced per donor among 398 genotyped donors of the cohort, with 15% to 20% of those sequences being non-productive. An earlier analysis of nearly 600 of the donors applied high-throughput TCR beta sequencing to assess whether each TCR beta V gene segment acted as functional or pseudogenic. The genetic ancestry cluster associated with self-reported Caucasian donors included roughly four fifths of the 300 to 450 genotyped donors. Class I and class II HLA loci were covered by the typing at four-digit resolution.

In total, around 600 healthy bone marrow donors made up the cohort. Cohort members were all nominally healthy when sampled, although unrecorded immune exposures were likely present. The donor was CMV seropositive and belonged to the group of 250 to 300 seropositive cohort members. A peripheral blood sample was provided by each donor, and peripheral blood mononuclear cells were used for TCR beta sequencing. Genomic DNA was extracted from the blood cell samples with the Qiagen DNeasy Blood Extraction Kit. CDR1 and CDR2 were assigned from the germline V gene as ENHRY and SYGVKD. The CDR3 numbers 15 residues from cysteine through phenylalanine. The entry retains the CDR3 DNA only, 45 bases that are in frame from base 1. V lost 2 bases and J lost 4 bases; the stretch between them is 12 bases long. Preparation of the library involved the immunoSEQ multiplex PCR assay. For the multiplex PCR, a mixture combining 60 forward primers for TCR Vbeta segments and 13 reverse primers for TCR Jbeta segments was used. Amplification of the CDR3 region of rearranged TCR beta genes was performed with a multiplex PCR assay on genomic DNA. On the Illumina HiSeq System, the amplified TCR beta libraries were sequenced as 87-base-pair reads. Per the original workflow: A later analysis counted 65 million to 90 million unique TCR beta chains across the 666 repertoires, and roughly 10 million of these chains were shared by at least two donors. Raw reads were error-corrected and collapsed into unique sequences by a nearest-neighbor algorithm in which closely related sequences were merged to remove PCR and sequencing errors. V, D and J gene segments were assigned by aligning CDR3 sequences to IMGT reference sequences. Each retained sequence needed at least a six-nucleotide match to both a V gene segment and a J gene segment. Rearrangements were called productive when the CDR3 lacked stop codons and stayed in frame with V and J; all others were non-productive. Following IMGT convention, CDR3 was defined as the stretch from the second conserved V-encoded cysteine to the conserved J-encoded phenylalanine. Sequences without an unambiguous match to a single V gene segment were excluded from the earlier analysis of 450 to 750 of the donors. In an earlier analysis of several hundred of the donors, a V segment was called functional when productive rearrangements were above 56.7%, and segregating when the standard deviation between donors exceeded 5%. A statistical classification framework was built to diagnose cytomegalovirus status from the catalog of TCR beta chain sequences. A later analysis assigned V and J genes by comparing TCR nucleotide sequences with IMGT/GENE-DB human TR gene sequences. The TCRdist pipeline was used in a later analysis to assign CDR3 sequences and most-parsimonious VDJ recombination scenarios. A later analysis defined each TCR beta chain by its CDR3 amino acid sequence plus V-gene family, and excluded reads lacking a unique V-gene family. A later analysis removed several hundred highly shared, low-generation-probability nucleotide sequences to deal with suspected cross-contamination and a sequencing artifact. For each public chain, a later analysis derived a clonal expansion index from normalized ranks of inferred template counts within each repertoire. In a later analysis, generation probabilities were computed with a VDJ recombination model fitted to out-of-frame rearrangements, and the resulting probabilities were checked against IGoR. In a later analysis, TCR-TCR, TCR-HLA and TCR-CMV co-occurrence was scored with hypergeometric tests, and a repertoire-size bias correction was applied to TCR pairs. False discovery rates were estimated in a later analysis by permuting HLA or CMV assignments 20 times. In a later analysis, co-occurring TCRs were grouped with DBSCAN, and TCRdist sequence similarity was added when clustering was performed within HLA-allele-positive subsets. Repertoires with fewer than 30,000 or more than 120,000 public chains were left out of co-occurrence clustering, as were five repertoires with anomalous nucleotide sharing. TCRdb limited this immuneACCESS table to in-frame rearrangements with V and J called. A share of clones is missing; checked studies link under half to unresolved V genes, and the rest is unexplained. The DNA gave D and trimming, while V, J and clone size come from that table. For this sample the table gives 150,000 to 200,000 clones, of which 85% were detected only once. The ten largest clones represent roughly 2.2% of the sample.

About this clone: The antigen it binds to is not known. It has no much larger one-base neighbor in the sample; base qualities were not kept.

General conclusions and limits of the study: A further reported finding was that TCR beta sequences accurately predicted the HLA-A and HLA-B alleles for most subjects in the first cohort. A later analysis found that most CMV-associated TCR beta chains appeared HLA-restricted, with HLA associations seemingly driven largely by CMV exposure. A later analysis associated about 16,000 TCR beta sequences with specific HLA alleles at a false discovery rate of 0.05. An earlier analysis of approximately 540 of the donors showed that most TCR beta V segments appeared in productive rearrangements either about 90% or about 30% of the time, which broadly matched IMGT annotations. Some IMGT-functional V segments, including TRBV6-2 and TRBV6-3, could not be told apart with the 87-base-pair reads, so those segments were excluded. The classifier was reported to diagnose cytomegalovirus status with high specificity and sensitivity in both the original cohort and the validation cohort. Three of the identified cytomegalovirus-associated TCR beta chains were confirmed in vitro to be specific for cytomegalovirus antigens. The presence/absence analyses assumed that sequencing depth was roughly uniform across donors, and that assumption may not be true. According to a later analysis, TCR association rates differed among HLA loci, with DRB1 alleles showing the most associated TCRs and HLA-C alleles showing the fewest. Most TCR sequences were seen in very few donors, while some public TCRs were found in many individuals. According to a later genetic analysis, donors in an Asian-associated ancestry cluster had fewer N-insertions in productive TCRs than the approximately 650-donor mean. Correlated functional status among segregating V segments might reflect linkage disequilibrium, but an unknown experimental factor could not be ruled out. Because some donors lacked HLA typing at each locus, the association tests relied only on the typed subset. The study listed 150 to 200 TCR beta chains as associated with cytomegalovirus. Because counts were too low, 15 to 20 rarely observed V segments, including chromosome 9 orphons, were excluded from the earlier analysis of under 650 of the donors. The authors suggested that the approach could potentially be generalized to other disease states and immunological phenotypes. In a later analysis, HLA-associated TCR beta chains were found to be more clonally expanded and to have lower generation probabilities than equally common non-associated chains. In a later analysis, several top co-occurrence clusters were reported to appear linked to parvovirus B19, influenza, CMV and Epstein-Barr virus. V-gene and J-gene trimming of TCR beta chains was associated with a missense DCLRE1C variant in a later genetic analysis, and the association was replicated in an independent cohort. Immune exposure information for the cohort was limited to CMV serostatus. A group of highly shared sequence variants was considered likely to be a technical artifact of the sequencing pipeline. When HLA alleles, especially DR and DQ, strongly co-occurred, attributing TCR associations to individual alleles was difficult. The cohort was sequenced for TCR beta chains only, and without alpha or paired-chain data the features that could be detected were limited.

Recombination linked TRBV10-3 to TRBJ2-1; no D segment can be confidently identified. The receptor's source is a man aged 18 to 30 in good health and CMV-seropositive. Sequencing was carried out using PBMCs. The CDR3 sequence is CAISEGRASYNEQFF. The sequenced DNA: TGTGCCATCAGTGAGGGGCGAGCTTCGTACAATGAGCAGTTCTTC.